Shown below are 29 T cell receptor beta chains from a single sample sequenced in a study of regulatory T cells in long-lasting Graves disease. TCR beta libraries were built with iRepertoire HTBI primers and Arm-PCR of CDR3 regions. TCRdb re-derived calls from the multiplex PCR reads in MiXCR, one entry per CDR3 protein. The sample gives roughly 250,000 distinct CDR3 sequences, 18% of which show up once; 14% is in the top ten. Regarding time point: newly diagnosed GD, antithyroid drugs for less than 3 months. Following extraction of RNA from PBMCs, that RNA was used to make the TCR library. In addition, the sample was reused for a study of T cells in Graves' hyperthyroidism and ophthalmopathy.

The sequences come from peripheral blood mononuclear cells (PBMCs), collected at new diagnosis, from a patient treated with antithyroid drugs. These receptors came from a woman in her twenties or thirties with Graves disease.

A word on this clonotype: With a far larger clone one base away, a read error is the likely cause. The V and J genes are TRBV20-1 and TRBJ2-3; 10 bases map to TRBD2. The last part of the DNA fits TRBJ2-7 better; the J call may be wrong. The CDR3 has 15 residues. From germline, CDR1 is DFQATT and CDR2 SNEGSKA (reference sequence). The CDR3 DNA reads TGCAGTGCTAGAGAGCTAGCGGGGGCCCCCTACGAGCAGTACTTC. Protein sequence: CSARELAGAPYEQYF.

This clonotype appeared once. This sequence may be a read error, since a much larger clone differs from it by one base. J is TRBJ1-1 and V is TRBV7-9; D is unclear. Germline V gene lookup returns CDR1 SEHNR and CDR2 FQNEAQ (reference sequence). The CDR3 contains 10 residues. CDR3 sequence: CVSSPSRAFF. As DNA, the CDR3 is TGTGTCAGCAGCCCGAGTCGAGCTTTCTTT. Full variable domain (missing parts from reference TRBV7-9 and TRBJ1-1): DTGVSQNPRHKITKRGQNVTFRCDPISEHNRLYWYRQTLGQGPEFLTYFQNEAQLEKSRLLSDRFSAERPKGSFSTLEIQRTEQGDSAMYLCVSSPSRAFFGQGTRLTVV.

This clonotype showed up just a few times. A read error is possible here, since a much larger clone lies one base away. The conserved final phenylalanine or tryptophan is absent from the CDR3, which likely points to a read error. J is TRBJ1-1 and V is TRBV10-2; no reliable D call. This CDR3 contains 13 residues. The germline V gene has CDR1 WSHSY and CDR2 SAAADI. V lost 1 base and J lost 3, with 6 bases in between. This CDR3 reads CASSELGYTEAFL. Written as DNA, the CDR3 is TGCGCCAGCAGTGAGTTGGGGTACACTGAAGCTTTCCTT.

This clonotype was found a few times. The CDR3 DNA follows: TGTGCCAGCAGCTTAGATGAGGGCGTCTACACCTTC. It encodes CASSLDEGVYTF. This chain uses TRBV7-9 with TRBJ1-2, with unresolved D. CDR1 and CDR2 from the germline V gene are SEHNR and FQNEAQ (reference sequence). The CDR3 spans 12 residues. The V end was cut by 1 base, the J end by 10 bases, with 10 bases between.

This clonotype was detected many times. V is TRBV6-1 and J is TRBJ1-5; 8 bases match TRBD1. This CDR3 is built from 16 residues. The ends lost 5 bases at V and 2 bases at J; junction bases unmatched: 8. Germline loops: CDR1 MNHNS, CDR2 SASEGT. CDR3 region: CASSPRGQVRNQPQHF. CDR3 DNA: TGTGCCAGCAGTCCCCGGGGACAGGTCCGCAATCAGCCCCAGCATTTT.

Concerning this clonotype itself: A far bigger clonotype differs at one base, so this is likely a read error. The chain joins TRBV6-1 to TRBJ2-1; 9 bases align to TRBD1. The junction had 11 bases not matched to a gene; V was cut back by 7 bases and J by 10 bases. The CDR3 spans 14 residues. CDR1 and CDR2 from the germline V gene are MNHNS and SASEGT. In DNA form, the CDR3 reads TGTGCCAGCACCGGCCCGGGACAGGGCGGCGAGCAGTTCTTC. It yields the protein CASTGPGQGGEQFF.

The CDR3 sequence is CSASSGAADTQYF. DNA of the CDR3: TGCAGTGCCTCCAGCGGGGCGGCAGATACGCAGTATTTT. The chain has TRBV20-1 and TRBJ2-3; TRBD2 agrees at 7 bases. Germline CDR1 DFQATT, CDR2 SNEGSKA (reference sequence). Trimming took 6 bases from V and 4 from J; bases not matched to a gene: 7. The CDR3 covers 13 residues.

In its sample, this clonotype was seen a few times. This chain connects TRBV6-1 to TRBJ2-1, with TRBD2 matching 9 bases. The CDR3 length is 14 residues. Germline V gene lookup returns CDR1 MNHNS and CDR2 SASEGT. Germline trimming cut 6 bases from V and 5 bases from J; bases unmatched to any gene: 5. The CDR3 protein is CASRGTSHNNEQFF. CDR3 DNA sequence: TGTGCCAGCAGGGGGACTAGCCACAACAATGAGCAGTTCTTC.

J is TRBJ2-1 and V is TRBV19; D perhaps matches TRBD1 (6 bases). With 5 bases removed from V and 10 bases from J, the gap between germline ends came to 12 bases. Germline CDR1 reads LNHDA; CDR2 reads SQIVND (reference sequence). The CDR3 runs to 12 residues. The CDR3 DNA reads TGTGCCAGTAGTCAGGACAGAATAGAGCAGTTCTTC. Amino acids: CASSQDRIEQFF. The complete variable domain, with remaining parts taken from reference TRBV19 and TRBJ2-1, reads DGGITQSPKYLFRKEGQNVTLSCEQNLNHDAMYWYRQDPGQGLRLIYYSQIVNDFQKGDIAEGYSVSREKKESFPLTVTSAQKNPTAFYLCASSQDRIEQFFGPGTRLTVL.

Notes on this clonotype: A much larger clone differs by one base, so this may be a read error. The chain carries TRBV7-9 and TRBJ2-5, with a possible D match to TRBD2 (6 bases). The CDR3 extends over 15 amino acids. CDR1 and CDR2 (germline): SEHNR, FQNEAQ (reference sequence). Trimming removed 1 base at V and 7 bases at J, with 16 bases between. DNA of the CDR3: TGTGCCAGCAGCTTAGGGGGCCCCGTGGGGGGGACCCAGTACTTC. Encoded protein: CASSLGGPVGGTQYF.

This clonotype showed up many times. Here the CDR3 DNA reads TGTGCCACCAGCAGAGAGAATGTATGGGCCTCCATGAACACTGAAGCTTTCTTT. Encoded protein: CATSRENVWASMNTEAFF. J is TRBJ1-1 and V is TRBV15; D gene uncertain. The CDR3 covers 18 residues. The germline V and J ends were trimmed by 0 bases and 0 bases, with 17 bases remaining between them. Germline-derived CDR1 and CDR2 are LNHNV and YYDKDF (reference sequence).

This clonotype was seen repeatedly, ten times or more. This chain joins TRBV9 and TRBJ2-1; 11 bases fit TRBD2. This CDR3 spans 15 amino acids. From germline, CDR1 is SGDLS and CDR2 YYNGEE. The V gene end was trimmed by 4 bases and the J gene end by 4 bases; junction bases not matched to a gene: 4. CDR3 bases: TGTGCCAGCAGCCTTAGCGGGGGGGATTACAATGAGCAGTTCTTC. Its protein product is CASSLSGGDYNEQFF.

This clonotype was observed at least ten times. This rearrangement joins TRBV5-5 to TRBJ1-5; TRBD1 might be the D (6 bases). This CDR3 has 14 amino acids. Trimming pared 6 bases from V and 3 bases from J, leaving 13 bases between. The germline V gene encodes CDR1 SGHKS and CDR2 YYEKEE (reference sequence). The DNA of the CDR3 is TGTGCCAGCAAAAGCGGACAGAACAATCAGCCCCAGCATTTT. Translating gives CASKSGQNNQPQHF. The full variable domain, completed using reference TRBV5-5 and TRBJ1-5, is DAGVTQSPTHLIKTRGQQVTLRCSPISGHKSVSWYQQVLGQGPQFIFQYYEKEERGRGNFPDRFSARQFPNYSSELNVNALLLGDSALYLCASKSGQNNQPQHFGDGTRLSIL.

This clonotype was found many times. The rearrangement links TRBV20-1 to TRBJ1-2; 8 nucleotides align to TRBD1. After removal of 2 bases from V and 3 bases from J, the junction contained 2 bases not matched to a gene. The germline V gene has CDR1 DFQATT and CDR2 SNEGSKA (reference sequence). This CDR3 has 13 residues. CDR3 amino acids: CSARTTGDYGYTF. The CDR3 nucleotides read TGCAGTGCTAGAACGACAGGGGACTATGGCTACACCTTC.

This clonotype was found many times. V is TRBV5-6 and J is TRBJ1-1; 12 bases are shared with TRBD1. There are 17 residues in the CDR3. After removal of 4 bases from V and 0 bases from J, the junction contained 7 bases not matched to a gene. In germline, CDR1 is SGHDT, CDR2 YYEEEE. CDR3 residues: CASSPGTGGTLNTEAFF. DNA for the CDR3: TGTGCCAGCAGCCCCGGGACAGGGGGCACTTTGAACACTGAAGCTTTCTTT. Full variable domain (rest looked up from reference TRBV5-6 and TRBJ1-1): DAGVTQSPTHLIKTRGQQVTLRCSPKSGHDTVSWYQQALGQGPQFIFQYYEEEERQRGNFPDRFSGHQFPNYSSELNVNALLLGDSALYLCASSPGTGGTLNTEAFFGQGTRLTVV.

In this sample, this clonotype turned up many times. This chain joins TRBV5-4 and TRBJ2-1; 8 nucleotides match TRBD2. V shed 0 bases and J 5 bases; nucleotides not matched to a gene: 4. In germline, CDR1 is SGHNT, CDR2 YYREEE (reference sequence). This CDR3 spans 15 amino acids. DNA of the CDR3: TGTGCCAGCAGCTTGGCGGGGGGGGCCAACAATGAGCAGTTCTTC. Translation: CASSLAGGANNEQFF.

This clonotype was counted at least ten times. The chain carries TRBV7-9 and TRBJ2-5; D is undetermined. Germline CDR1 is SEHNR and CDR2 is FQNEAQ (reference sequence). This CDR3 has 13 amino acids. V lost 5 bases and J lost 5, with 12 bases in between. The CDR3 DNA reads TGTGCCAGCAGCCTCGTCGGTCGGGAGACCCAGTACTTC. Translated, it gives CASSLVGRETQYF.

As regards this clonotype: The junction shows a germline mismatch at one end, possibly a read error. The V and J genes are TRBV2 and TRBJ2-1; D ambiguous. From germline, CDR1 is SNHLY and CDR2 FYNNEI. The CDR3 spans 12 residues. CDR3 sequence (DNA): TGTGCCAGCAGTGCCTTTTCGGAGCAGCAGTCCTTC. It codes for CASSAFSEQQSF. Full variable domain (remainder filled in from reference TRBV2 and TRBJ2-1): EPEVTQTPSHQVTQMGQEVILRCVPISNHLYFYWYRQILGQKVEFLVSFYNNEISEKSEIFDDQFSVERPDGSNFTLKIRSTKLEDSAMYFCASSAFSEQQSFGPGTRLTVL.

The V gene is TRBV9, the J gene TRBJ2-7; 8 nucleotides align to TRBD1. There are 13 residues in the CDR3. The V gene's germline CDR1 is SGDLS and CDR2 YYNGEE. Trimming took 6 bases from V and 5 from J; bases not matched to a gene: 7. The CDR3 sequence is CASTRTGLNEQYF. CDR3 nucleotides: TGTGCCAGCACCCGGACAGGGCTCAACGAGCAGTACTTC.

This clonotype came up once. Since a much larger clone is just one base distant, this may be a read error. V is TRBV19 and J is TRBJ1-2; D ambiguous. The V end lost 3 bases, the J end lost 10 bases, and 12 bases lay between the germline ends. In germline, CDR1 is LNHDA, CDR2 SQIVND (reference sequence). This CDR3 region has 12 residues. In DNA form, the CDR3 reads TGTGCCAGTAGTATTTATCGGAGTGACTACACCTTC. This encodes CASSIYRSDYTF.

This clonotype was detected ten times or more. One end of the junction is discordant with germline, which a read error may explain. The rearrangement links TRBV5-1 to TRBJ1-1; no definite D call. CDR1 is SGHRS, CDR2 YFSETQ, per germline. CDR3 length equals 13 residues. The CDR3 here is CASSLRVNTEAFF. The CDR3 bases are TGTGCCAGCAGCTTACGGGTGAACACTGAAGCTTTCTTT. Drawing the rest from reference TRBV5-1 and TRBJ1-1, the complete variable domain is KAGVTQTPRYLIKTRGQQVTLSCSPISGHRSVSWYQQTPGQGLQFLFEYFSETQRNKGNFPGRFSGRQFSNSRSEMNVSTLELGDSALYLCASSLRVNTEAFFGQGTRLTVV.

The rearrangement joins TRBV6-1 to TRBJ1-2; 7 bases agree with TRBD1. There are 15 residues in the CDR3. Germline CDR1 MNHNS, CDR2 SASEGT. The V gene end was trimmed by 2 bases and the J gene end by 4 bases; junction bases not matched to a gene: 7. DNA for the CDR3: TGTGCCAGCAGTGAACAGACAGGGCTGGGCTATGGCTACACCTTC. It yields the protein CASSEQTGLGYGYTF.

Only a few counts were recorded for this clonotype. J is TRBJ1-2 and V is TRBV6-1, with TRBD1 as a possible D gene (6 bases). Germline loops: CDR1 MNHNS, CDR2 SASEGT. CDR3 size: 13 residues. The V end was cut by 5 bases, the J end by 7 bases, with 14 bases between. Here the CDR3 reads CASSTRSRGGYTF. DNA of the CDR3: TGTGCCAGCAGTACCCGAAGCAGGGGTGGCTACACCTTC.

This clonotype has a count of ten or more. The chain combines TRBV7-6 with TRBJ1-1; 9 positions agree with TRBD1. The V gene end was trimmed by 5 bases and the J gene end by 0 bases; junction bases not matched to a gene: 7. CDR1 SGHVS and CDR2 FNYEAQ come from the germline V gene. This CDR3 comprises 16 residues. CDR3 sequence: CASSPGGQGMNTEAFF. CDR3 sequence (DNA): TGTGCCAGCAGCCCCGGCGGACAGGGGATGAACACTGAAGCTTTCTTT.

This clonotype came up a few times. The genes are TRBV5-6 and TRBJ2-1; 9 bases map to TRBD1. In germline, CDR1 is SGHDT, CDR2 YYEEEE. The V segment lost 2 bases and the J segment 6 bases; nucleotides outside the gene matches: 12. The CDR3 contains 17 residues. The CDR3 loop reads CASSFGTGLYSGNEQFF. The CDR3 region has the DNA TGTGCCAGCAGCTTTGGGACAGGGTTGTATTCGGGCAATGAGCAGTTCTTC.

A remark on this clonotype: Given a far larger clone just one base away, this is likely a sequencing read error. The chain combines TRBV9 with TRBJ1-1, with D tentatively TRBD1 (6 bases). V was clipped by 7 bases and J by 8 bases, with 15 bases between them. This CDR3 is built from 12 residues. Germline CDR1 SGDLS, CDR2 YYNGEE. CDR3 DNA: TGTGCCAGCTCACGGACAGAGCGGGAAGCTTTCTTT. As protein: CASSRTEREAFF.

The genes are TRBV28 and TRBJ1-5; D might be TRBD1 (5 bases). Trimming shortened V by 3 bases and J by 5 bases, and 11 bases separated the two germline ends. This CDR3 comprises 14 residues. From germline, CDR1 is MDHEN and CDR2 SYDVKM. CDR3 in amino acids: CASSFRQGDQPQHF. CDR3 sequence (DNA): TGTGCCAGCAGTTTTCGGCAGGGTGATCAGCCCCAGCATTTT.

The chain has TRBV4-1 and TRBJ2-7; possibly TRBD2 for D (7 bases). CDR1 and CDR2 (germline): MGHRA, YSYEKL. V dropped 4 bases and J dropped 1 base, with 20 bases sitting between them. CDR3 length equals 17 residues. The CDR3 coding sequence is TGCGCCAGCAGCCCGAGACTTCCGGGGGGCAGATCCTACGAGCAGTACTTC. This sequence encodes CASSPRLPGGRSYEQYF.

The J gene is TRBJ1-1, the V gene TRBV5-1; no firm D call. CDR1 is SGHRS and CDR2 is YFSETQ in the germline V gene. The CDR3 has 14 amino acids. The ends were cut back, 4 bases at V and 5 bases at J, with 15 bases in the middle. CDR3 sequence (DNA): TGCGCCAGCAGCCCTGGTATACCCAAAACTGAAGCTTTCTTT. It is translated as CASSPGIPKTEAFF.